This T cell receptor (beta chain) originates from a study of PD-L1 blockade in urothelial cancer. Whole-study context: Atezolizumab was started by patients in the mid-2010s at 1,200 mg intravenously every 3 weeks. Study-level results: Clonality of blood TCR below the median before treatment predicted better survival.

With respect to this clone: What it binds is unknown.

Measured with immunoSEQ multiplex PCR; TCRdb has only the in-frame clones, and not every one. The repertoire holds under 40,000 clones, with approximately 87% as singletons. Patients yielded 1 to 8 samples each, pretreatment and on-treatment. In germline, CDR1 is MDHEN, CDR2 SYDVKM. The ends lost 0 bases at V and 8 bases at J; junction bases unmatched: 10. The CDR3 covers 18 residues. Here the sequenced sample was PBMCs, taken around atezolizumab (anti-PD-L1) treatment. The chain joins TRBV28 to TRBJ1-4; TRBD1 agrees at 12 bases. The TCR was taken from a man aged 50-60 years with urothelial cancer. The CDR3 region is CASSLWWDRGRMMEKLFF. CDR3 DNA: TGTGCCAGCAGTTTATGGTGGGACAGGGGGCGTATGATGGAAAAACTGTTTTTT.